This paragraph reports one T cell receptor beta chain. The sample has other DNA sequences that encode this CDR3 too. This table comes from immunoSEQ multiplex PCR, and its TCRdb copy is limited to in-frame clones, with some not included. Of approximately 230,000 clones detected, 84% appear once; the ten largest clones hold just under 20%. This sample is part of a study of blood T cell repertoires in COVID-19. For the study at large: In each case, the material was cDNA or gDNA derived from T cells, B-cell-depleted T cells, or PBMCs.

Sequencing was carried out using peripheral blood. This receptor was identified in a man in his thirties or forties with active or convalescent COVID-19.

The CDR3 nucleotides read TGTGCCAGCAGCAGGACAGGGTATGGCTACACCTTC. Protein product: CASSRTGYGYTF. This rearrangement joins TRBV6-5 to TRBJ1-2; TRBD1 aligns across 8 bases. The germline V gene has CDR1 MNHEY and CDR2 SVGAGI. The V gene end was trimmed by 6 bases and the J gene end by 5 bases; junction bases not matched to a gene: 2. The CDR3 has 12 residues.